This T cell receptor (beta chain) originates from a study of blood T cell repertoires in COVID-19. Across the whole study: Some COVID-19 samples were acute and others convalescent; all came from the United States, Italy and Spain.

Per the authors' pipeline: Counts of nucleated cells, estimated from reference gene primer amplification, were obtained. This table comes from immunoSEQ multiplex PCR, and its TCRdb copy is limited to in-frame clones, with some not included. The V and J calls and clone size are taken from that table; D and trimming were inferred from the DNA. Of approximately 330,000 clones listed, 80% to 90% are singletons. Adults between roughly 18 and 90 years of age took part from about two dozen US areas. Participants' reported clinical history set cohort assignment. The J segment lost 7 bases and the V segment lost 2 bases, leaving 10 bases of the junction unmatched. Germline V gives CDR1 LGHDT, CDR2 YNNKEL (reference sequence). The CDR3 loop spans 15 amino acids.

The sequenced sample consisted of PBMCs or T cells enriched from blood (not recorded which). The chain joins TRBV3-1 (or the pseudogene TRBV3-2) to TRBJ1-2, with TRBD1 identical over 7 bases. The sequence derives from a woman in her thirties or forties with acute COVID-19. CDR3 amino acids: CASSQQQGQSGGYTF. Here the CDR3 DNA reads TGTGCCAGCAGCCAACAACAGGGGCAATCTGGTGGCTACACCTTC.